The T cell receptor beta chain described here comes from a study of a mutant IDH1 vaccine in newly diagnosed glioma. Looking at the study overall: Treated patients had a mean age of about 38 years and a roughly 60% male, around 40% female split. Patients were pretreated with radiotherapy, temozolomide, or both, mostly both.

CDR3 length: 14 amino acids. With 4 bases removed from V and 3 bases from J, the gap between germline ends came to 12 bases. Germline V lookup: CDR1 MNHEY, CDR2 SMNVEV (reference sequence). About this clone itself: The antigen remains undetermined.

Time point specified: week 35, safety follow-up. It was 300 ug of mutant IDH1 20-mer peptide that made up each vaccine dose, given with topical imiquimod. Assay: immunoSEQ multiplex PCR; the TCRdb copy retains only in-frame clones and omits some. The sample lists about 45,000 clones, about 92% occurring once. The receptor was derived from a man aged 50 or older with glioma. The V call is TRBV27, the J call TRBJ2-5; perhaps TRBD2 as D (6 bases). Sequences were derived from PBMCs, sampled from a glioma patient whose treatment included an IDH1 peptide vaccine. The CDR3 is CASSSRLGKETQYF. The CDR3 DNA reads as TGTGCCAGCAGTTCAAGACTAGGCAAAGAGACCCAGTACTTC.